The next 5 T cell receptor beta chains were all read from a single sample in a study of identifying expanded T cells in peripheral blood. Assay used: immunoSEQ multiplex PCR; TCRdb lists only in-frame clones, some missing. Of 65,000 to 95,000 clones in the sample, about four fifths were seen once. What was sequenced was blood. All receptors derive from a person aged 18 to 70 in good health.

The chain employs TRBV6-6 and TRBJ2-5; possible D gene TRBD1, 5 bases. Trimming stripped 0 bases from V and 5 bases from J, with 7 bases between. The CDR3 is made up of 13 amino acids. CDR1 is MNHNY and CDR2 is SVGAGI in the germline V gene (reference sequence). The CDR3 reads CASSYSKGETQYF. As DNA, the CDR3 is TGTGCCAGCAGTTACTCGAAGGGGGAGACCCAGTACTTC.

Concerning this clone itself: This sample also contains other DNA sequences that code for the same CDR3. V and J are TRBV29-1 and TRBJ1-2; a weak D match, TRBD1 (5 bases). The length of the CDR3 is 12 residues. CDR1 is SQVTM, CDR2 ANQGSEA, per germline. Trimming cost V 5 bases and J 2 bases, with 9 bases left between them. Here the CDR3 reads CSVSGGNYGYTF. The DNA for the CDR3 is TGCAGCGTTTCGGGGGGGAACTATGGCTACACCTTC.

CDR3 sequence: CASSEDPVGGTQYF. DNA for the CDR3: TGTGCCAGCAGTGAAGATCCGGTTGGTGGGACCCAGTACTTC. The rearrangement links TRBV25-1 to TRBJ2-5; no firm D call. The CDR3 is 14 residues long. The V end lost 2 bases, the J end lost 7 bases, and 14 bases lay between the germline ends. From germline, CDR1 is MGHDK and CDR2 SYGVNS. The complete variable domain, with remaining parts taken from reference TRBV25-1 and TRBJ2-5, reads EADIYQTPRYLVIGTGKKITLECSQTMGHDKMYWYQQDPGMELHLIHYSYGVNSTEKGDLSSESTVSRIRTEHFPLTLESARPSHTSQYLCASSEDPVGGTQYFGPGTRLLVL.

The sample holds a few counts of this clone. The J gene is TRBJ2-5, the V gene TRBV19; 10 bases fit TRBD1. CDR3 length: 16 residues. Trimming removed 1 base from V and 9 bases from J; junction bases left unmatched: 11. CDR1 is LNHDA, CDR2 SQIVND, per germline (reference sequence). This CDR3 reads CASSIALDRGSRAQYF. In DNA, the CDR3 is TGTGCCAGTAGTATAGCCCTGGACAGGGGGTCGAGGGCCCAGTACTTC.

The chain couples TRBV11-3 to TRBJ2-5; TRBD1 is a possible D gene (6 bases). CDR3 length equals 16 residues. The germline gives CDR1 SGHNT, CDR2 YENEEA. Trimming stripped 1 base from V and 2 bases from J, with 14 bases between. The CDR3 loop is CASSLGRGDRQETQYF. The CDR3 DNA reads TGTGCCAGCAGCTTAGGAAGAGGAGACAGGCAAGAGACCCAGTACTTC.